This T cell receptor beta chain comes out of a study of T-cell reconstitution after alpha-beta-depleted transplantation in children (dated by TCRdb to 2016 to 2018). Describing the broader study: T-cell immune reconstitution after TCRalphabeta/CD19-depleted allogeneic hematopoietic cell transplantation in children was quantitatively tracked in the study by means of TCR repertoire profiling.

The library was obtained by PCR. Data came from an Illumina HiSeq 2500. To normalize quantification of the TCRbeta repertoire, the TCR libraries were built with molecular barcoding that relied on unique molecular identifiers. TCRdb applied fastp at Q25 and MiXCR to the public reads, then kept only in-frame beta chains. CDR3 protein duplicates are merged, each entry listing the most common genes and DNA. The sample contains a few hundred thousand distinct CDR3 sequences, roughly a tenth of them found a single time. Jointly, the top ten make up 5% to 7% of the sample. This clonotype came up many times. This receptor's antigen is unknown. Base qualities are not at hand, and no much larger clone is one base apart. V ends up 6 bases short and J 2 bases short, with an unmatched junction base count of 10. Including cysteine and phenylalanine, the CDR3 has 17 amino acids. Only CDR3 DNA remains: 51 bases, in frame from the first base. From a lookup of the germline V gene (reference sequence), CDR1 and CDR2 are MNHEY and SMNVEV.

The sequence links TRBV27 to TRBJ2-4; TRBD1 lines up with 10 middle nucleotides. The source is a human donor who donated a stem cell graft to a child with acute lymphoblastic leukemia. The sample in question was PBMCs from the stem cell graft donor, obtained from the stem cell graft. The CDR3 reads CASSPRGQGSSKNIQYF. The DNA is TGTGCCAGCAGCCCCCGGGGACAGGGGAGTTCCAAAAACATTCAGTACTTC.